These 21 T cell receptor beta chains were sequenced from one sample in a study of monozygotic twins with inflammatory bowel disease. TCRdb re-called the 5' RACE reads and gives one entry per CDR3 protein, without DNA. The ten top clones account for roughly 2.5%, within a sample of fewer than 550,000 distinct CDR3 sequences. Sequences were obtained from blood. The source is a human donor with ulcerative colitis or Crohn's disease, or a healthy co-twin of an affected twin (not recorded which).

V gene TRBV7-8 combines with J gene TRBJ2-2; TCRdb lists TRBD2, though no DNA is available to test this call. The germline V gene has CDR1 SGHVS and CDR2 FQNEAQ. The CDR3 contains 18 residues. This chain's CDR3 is CASSLATRSGGLTGELFF.

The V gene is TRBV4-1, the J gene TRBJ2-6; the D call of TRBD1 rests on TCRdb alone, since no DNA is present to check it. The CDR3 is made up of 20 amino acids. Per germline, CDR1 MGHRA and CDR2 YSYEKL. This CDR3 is CASSQVSIGHLSSGANVLTF.

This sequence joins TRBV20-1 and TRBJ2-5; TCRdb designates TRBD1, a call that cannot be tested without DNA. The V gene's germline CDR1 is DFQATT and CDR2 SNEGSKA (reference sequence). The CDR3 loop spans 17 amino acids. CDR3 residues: CSAASPSGGADFETQYF.

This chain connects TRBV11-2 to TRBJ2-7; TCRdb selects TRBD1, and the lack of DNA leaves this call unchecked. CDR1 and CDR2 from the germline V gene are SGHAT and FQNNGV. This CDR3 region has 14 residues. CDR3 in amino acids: CASSKRDRAYEQYF.

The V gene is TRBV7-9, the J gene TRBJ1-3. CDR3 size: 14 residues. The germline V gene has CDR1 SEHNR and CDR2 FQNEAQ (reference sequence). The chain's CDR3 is CATRQGISGNTIYF.

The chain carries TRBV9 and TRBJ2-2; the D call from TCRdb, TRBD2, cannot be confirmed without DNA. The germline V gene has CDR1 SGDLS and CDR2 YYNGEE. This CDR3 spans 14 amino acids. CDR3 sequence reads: CASSVGELPGELFF.

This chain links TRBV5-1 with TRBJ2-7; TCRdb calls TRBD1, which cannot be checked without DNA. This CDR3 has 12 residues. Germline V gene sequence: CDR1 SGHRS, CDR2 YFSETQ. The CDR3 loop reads CASSSGQGEQYF.

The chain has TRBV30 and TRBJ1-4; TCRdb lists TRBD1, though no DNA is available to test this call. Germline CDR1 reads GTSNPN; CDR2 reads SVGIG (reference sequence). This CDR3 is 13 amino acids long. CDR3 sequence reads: CAWSAGFDEKLFF.

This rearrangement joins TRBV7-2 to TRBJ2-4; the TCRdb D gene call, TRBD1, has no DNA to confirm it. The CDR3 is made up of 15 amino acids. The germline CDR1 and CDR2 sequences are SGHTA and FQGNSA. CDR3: CASSSPDLAKNIQYF.

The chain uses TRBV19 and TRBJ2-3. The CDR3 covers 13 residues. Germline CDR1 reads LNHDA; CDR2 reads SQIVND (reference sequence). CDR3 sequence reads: CASSVSYTDTQYF.

This CDR3 reads CASSEFGTVNEQFF. This chain links TRBV25-1 with TRBJ2-1; the TCRdb call, TRBD1, lacks DNA for checking. This CDR3 region has 14 residues. CDR1 is MGHDK, CDR2 SYGVNS, per germline.

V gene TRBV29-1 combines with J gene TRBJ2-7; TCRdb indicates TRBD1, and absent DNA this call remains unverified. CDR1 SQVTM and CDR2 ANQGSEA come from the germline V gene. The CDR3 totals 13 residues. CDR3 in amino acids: CSAESGQSHEQYF.

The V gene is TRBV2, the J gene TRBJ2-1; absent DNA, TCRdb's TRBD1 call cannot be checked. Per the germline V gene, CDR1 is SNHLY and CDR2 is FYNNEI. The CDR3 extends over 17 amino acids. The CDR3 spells CASSIRTSVGRRNEQFF.

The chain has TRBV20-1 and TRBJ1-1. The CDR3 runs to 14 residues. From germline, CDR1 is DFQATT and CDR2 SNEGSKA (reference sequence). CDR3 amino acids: CSATRNPVATEAFF.

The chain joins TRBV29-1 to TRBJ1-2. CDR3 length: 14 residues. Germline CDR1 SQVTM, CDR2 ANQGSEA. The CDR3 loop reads CSVLFPVFPYGYTF.

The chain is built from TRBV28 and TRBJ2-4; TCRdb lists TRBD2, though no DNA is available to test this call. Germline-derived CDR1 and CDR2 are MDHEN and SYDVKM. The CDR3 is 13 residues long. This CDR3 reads CASSPTSGLGPDF.

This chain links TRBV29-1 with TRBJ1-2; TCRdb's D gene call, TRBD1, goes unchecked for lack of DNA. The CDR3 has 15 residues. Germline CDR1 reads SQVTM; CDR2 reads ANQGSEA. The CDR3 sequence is CSVEAGNRGDYGYTF.

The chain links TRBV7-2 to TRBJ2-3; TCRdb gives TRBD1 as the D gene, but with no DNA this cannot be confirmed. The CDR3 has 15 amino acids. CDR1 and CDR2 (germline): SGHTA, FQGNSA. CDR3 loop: CASSLAVGRTDTQYF.

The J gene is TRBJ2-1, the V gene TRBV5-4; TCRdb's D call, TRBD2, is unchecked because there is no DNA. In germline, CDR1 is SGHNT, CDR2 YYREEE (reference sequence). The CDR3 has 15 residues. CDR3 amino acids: CASSLGQRGEHEQFF.

The CDR3 sequence is CASSLAREAQGGEQYF. The chain links TRBV5-1 to TRBJ2-7; absent DNA, TCRdb's TRBD1 call cannot be checked. The CDR3 is 16 residues long. CDR1 and CDR2 from the germline V gene are SGHRS and YFSETQ.

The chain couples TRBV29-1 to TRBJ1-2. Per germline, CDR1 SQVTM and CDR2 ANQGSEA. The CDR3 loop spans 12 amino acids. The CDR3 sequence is CSVEDLNYGYTF. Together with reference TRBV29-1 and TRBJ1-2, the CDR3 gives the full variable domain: SAVISQKPSRDICQRGTSLTIQCQVDSQVTMMFWYRQQPGQSLTLIATANQGSEATYESGFVIDKFPISRPNLTFSTLTVSNMSPEDSSIYLCSVEDLNYGYTFGSGTRLTVV.